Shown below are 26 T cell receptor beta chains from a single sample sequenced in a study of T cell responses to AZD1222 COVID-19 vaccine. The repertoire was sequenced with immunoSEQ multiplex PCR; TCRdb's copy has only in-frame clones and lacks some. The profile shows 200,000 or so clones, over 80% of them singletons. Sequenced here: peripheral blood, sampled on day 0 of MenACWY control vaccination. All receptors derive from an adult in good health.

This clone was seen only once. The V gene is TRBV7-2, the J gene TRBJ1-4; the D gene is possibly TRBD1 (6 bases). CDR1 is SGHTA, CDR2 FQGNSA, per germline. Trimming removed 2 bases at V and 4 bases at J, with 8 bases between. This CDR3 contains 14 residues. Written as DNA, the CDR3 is TGTGCCAGCAGCTTACAGGGGAATAATGAAAAACTGTTTTTT. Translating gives CASSLQGNNEKLFF.

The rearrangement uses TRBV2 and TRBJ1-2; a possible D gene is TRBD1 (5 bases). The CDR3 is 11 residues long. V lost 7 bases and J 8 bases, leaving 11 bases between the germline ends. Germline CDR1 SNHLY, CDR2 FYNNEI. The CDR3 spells CASIVRGGYTF. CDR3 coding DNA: TGTGCCAGCATAGTGAGGGGCGGCTACACCTTC.

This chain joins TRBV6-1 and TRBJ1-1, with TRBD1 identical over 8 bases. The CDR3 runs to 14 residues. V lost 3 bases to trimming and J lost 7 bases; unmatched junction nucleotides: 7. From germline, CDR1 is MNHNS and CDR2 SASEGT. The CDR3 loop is CASSEGTGGGEAFF. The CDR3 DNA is TGTGCCAGCAGTGAGGGGACAGGAGGGGGTGAAGCTTTCTTT.

This chain's CDR3 is CASSQDLASGGGYNEQFF. In DNA form, the CDR3 reads TGCGCCAGCAGCCAAGATCTGGCTAGCGGGGGGGGATACAATGAGCAGTTCTTC. The chain is built from TRBV4-3 and TRBJ2-1; 12 bases match TRBD2. The CDR3 has 18 residues. The germline V gene encodes CDR1 LGHNA and CDR2 YSLEER. Trimming removed 0 bases from V and 4 bases from J; junction bases left unmatched: 7.

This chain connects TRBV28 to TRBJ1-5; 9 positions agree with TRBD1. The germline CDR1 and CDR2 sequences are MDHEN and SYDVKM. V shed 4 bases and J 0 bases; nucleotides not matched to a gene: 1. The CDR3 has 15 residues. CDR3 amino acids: CASSWTGVSNQPQHF. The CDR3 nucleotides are TGTGCCAGCAGTTGGACAGGGGTTAGCAATCAGCCCCAGCATTTT.

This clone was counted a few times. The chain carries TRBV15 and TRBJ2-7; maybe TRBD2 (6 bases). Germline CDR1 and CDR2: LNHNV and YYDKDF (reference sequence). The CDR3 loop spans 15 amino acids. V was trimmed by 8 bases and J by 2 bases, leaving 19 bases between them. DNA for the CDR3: TGTGCCACCGCCGAACGGACTATCAGCCCCTACGAGCAGTACTTC. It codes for CATAERTISPYEQYF.

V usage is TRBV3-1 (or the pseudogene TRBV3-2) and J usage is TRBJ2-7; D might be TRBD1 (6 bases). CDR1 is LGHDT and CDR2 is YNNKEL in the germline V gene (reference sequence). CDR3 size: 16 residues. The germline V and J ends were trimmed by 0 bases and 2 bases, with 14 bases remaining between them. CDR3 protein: CASSQDEGPGAYEQYF. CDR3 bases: TGTGCCAGCAGCCAAGACGAGGGGCCAGGGGCCTACGAGCAGTACTTC.

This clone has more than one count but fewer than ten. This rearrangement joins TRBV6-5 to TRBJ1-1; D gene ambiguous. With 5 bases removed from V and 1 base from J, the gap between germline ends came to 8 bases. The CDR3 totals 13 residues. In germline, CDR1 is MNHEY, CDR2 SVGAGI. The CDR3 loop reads CASSNFQNTEAFF. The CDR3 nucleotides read TGTGCCAGCAGTAATTTCCAGAACACTGAAGCTTTCTTT.

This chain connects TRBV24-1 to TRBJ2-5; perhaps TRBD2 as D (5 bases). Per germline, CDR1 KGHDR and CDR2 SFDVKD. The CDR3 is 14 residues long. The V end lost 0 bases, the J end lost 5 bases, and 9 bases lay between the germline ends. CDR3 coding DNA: TGTGCCACCAGTGATTTGGGAGGCGCGGAGACCCAGTACTTC. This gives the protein CATSDLGGAETQYF.

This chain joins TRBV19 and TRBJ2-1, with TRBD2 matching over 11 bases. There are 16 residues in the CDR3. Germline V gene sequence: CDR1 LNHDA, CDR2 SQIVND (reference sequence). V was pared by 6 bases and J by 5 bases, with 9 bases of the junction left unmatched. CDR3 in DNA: TGTGCCAGTAGGGTCAAGACTAGCGGGACCCACAATGAGCAGTTCTTC. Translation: CASRVKTSGTHNEQFF.

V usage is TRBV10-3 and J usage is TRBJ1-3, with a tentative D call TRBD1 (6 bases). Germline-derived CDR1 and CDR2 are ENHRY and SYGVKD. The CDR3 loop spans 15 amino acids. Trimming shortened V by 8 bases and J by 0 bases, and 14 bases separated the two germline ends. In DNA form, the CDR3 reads TGTGCCATCGGGGACACTGGAGTCTCTGGAAACACCATATATTTT. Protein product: CAIGDTGVSGNTIYF.

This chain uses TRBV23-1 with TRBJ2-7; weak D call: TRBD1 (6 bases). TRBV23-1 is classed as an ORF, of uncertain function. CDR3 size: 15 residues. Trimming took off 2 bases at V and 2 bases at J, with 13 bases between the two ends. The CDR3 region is CASSQVGRTAYEQYF. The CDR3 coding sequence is TGCGCCAGCAGTCAAGTAGGTCGGACAGCCTACGAGCAGTACTTC.

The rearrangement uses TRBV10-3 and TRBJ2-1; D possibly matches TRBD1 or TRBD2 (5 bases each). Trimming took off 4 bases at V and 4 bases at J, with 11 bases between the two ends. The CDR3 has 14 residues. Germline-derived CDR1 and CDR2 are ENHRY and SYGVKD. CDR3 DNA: TGTGCCATCAGTGCCAGGGACGAGTACAATGAGCAGTTCTTC. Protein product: CAISARDEYNEQFF.

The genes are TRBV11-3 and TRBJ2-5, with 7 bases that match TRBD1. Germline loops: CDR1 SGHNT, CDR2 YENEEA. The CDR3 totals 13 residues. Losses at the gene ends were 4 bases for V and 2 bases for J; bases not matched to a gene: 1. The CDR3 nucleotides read TGTGCCAGCAGCTCGGGACAGCAAGAGACCCAGTACTTC. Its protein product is CASSSGQQETQYF.

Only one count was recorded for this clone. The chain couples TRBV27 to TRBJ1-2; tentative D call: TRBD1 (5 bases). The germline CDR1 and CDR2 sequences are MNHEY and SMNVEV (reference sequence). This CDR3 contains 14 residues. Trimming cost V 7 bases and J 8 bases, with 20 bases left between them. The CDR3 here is CASNRDGGFGGYTF. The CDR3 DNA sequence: TGTGCCAGCAACCGGGATGGGGGGTTCGGAGGCTACACCTTC.

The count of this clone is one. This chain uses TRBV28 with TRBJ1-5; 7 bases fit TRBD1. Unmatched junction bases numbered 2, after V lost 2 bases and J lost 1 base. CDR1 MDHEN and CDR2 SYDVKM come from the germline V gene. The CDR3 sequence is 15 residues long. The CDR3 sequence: CASSLRDSSNQPQHF. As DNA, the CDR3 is TGTGCCAGCAGTTTACGGGACAGCAGCAATCAGCCCCAGCATTTT.

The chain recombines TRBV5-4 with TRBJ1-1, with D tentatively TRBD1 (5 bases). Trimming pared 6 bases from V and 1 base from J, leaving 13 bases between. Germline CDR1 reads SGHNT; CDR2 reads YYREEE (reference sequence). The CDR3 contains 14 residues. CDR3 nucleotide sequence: TGTGCCAGCAACAGAGGGACGGGGAACACTGAAGCTTTCTTT. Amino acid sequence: CASNRGTGNTEAFF.

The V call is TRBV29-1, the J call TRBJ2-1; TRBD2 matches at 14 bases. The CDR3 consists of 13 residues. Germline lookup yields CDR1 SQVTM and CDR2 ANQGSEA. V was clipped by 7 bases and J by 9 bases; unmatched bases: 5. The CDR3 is CSAGLAGGVEQFF. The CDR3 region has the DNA TGCAGCGCTGGACTAGCGGGAGGAGTTGAGCAGTTCTTC.

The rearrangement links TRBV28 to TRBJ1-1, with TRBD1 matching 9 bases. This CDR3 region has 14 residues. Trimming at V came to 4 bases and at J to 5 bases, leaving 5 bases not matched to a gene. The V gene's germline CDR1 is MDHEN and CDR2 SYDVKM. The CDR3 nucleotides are TGTGCCAGCAGTTCCAACAGGGGGCAAACTGAAGCTTTCTTT. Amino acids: CASSSNRGQTEAFF.

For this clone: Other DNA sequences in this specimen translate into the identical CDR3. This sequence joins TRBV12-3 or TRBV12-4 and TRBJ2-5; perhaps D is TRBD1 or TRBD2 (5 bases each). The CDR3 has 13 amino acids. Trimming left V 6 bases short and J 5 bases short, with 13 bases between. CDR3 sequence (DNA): TGTGCCAGCAGCCCAAGGGGCGGGGAGACCCAGTACTTC. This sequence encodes CASSPRGGETQYF.

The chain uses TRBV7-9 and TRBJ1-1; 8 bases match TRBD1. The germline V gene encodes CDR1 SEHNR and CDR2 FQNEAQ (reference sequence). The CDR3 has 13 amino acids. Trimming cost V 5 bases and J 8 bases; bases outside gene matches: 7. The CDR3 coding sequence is TGTGCCAGCAGCCACCCCAGGGGGCGGGAAGCTTTCTTT. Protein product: CASSHPRGREAFF.

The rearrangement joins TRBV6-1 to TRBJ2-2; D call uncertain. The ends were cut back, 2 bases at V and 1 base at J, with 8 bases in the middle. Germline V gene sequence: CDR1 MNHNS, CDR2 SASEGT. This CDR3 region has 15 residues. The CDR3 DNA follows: TGTGCCAGCAGTGAATGGGCAGGGAACACCGGGGAGCTGTTTTTT. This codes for CASSEWAGNTGELFF.

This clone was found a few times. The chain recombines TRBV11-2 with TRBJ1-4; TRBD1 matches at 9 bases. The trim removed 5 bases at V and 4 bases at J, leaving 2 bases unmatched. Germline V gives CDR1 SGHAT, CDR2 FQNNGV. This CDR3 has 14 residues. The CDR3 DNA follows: TGTGCCAGCAGCCAGGACAGGGGTAATGAAAAACTGTTTTTT. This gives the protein CASSQDRGNEKLFF. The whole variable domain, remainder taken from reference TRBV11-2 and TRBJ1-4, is EAGVAQSPRYKIIEKRQSVAFWCNPISGHATLYWYQQILGQGPKLLIQFQNNGVVDDSQLPKDRFSAERLKGVDSTLKIQPAKLEDSAVYLCASSQDRGNEKLFFGSGTQLSVL.

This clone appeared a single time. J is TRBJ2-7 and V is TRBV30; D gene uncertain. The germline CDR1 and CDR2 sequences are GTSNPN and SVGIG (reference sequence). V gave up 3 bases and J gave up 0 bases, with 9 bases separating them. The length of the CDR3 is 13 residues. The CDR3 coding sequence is TGTGCCTGGAGCGGTCCGAACTCCTACGAGCAGTACTTC. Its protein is CAWSGPNSYEQYF.

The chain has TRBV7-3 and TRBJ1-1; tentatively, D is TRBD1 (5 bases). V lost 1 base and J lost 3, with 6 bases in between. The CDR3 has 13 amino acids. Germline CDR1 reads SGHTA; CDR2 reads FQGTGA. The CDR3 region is CASSLSRDTEAFF. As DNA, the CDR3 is TGTGCCAGCAGCTTAAGCAGGGACACTGAAGCTTTCTTT.

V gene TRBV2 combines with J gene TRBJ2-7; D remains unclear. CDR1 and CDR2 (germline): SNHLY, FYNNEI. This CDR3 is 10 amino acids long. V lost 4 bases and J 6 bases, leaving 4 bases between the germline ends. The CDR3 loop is CASSVGEQYF. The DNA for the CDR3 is TGTGCCAGCAGTGTAGGCGAGCAGTACTTC.